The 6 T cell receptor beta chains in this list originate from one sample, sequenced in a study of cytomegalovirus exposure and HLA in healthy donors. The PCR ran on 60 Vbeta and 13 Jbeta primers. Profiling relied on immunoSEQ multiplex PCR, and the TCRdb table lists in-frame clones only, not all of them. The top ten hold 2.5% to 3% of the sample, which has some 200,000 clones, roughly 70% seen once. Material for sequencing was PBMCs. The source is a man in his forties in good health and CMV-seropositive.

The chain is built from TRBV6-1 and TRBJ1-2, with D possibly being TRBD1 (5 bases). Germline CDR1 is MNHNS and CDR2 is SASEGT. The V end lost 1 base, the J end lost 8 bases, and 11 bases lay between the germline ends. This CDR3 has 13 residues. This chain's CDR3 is CASSEGAGMGYTF. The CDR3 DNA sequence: TGTGCCAGCAGTGAAGGGGCAGGGATGGGCTACACCTTC.

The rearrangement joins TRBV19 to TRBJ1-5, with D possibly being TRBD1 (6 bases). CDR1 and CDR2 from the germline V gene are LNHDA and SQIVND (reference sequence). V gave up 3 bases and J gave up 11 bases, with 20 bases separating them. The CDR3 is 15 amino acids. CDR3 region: CASSISRTAQDTQHF. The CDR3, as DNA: TGTGCCAGTAGTATTTCCAGGACAGCACAAGATACCCAGCATTTT.

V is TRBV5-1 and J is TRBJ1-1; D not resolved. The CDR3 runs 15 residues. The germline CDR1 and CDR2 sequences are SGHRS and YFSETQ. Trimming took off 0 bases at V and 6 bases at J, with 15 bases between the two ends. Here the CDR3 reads CASSLGWAGKPEAFF. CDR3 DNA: TGCGCCAGCAGCTTGGGATGGGCAGGAAAGCCTGAAGCTTTCTTT.

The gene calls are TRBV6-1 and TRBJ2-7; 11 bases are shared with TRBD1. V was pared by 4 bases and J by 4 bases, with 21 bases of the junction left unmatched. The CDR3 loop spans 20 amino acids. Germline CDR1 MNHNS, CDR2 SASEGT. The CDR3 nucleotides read TGTGCCAGCAGTGTGGGAGGGGGGACAGGGGGAACCCGGCTCCTTTACGAGCAGTACTTC. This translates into CASSVGGGTGGTRLLYEQYF.

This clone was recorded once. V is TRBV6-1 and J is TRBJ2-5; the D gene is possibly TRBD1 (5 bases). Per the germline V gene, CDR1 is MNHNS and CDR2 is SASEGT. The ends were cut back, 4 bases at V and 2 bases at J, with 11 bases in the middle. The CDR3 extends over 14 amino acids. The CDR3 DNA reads TGTGCCAGCAGTGTAGGACAAAGACAAGAGACCCAGTACTTC. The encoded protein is CASSVGQRQETQYF.

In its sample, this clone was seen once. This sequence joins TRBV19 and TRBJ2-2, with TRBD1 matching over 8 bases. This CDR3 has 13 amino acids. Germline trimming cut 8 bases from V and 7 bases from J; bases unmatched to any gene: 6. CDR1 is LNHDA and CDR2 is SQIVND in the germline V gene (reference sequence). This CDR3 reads CASRGQGFGELFF. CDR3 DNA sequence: TGTGCCAGTCGAGGACAGGGATTCGGGGAGCTGTTTTTT.